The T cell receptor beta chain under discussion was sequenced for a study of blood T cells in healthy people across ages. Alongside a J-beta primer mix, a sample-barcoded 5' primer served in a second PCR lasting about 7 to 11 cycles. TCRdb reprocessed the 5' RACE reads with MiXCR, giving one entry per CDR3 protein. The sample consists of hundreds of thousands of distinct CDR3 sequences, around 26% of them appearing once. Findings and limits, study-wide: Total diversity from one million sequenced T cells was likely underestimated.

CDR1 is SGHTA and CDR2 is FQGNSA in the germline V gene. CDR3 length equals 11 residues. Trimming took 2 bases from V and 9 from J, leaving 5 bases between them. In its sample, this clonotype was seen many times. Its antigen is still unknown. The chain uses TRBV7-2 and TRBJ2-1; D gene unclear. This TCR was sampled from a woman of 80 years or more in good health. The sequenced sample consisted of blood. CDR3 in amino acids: CASSLYAEQFF. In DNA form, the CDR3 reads TGTGCCAGCAGCTTATATGCTGAGCAGTTCTTC.